The T cell receptor beta chain under discussion was sequenced for a study of blood T cell repertoires in COVID-19. At the level of the study: Italy, Spain and the United States were the sources of the convalescent and acute COVID-19 samples.

In terms of age and location, participants ranged from about 18 to 90 years and lived in approximately 26 US areas. Cohorts were determined from participant-reported clinical history. Sequencing used immunoSEQ multiplex PCR; TCRdb keeps in-frame clones, though not all of them. Of around 200,000 clones in the sample, more than 70% were seen once. The CDR3 is made up of 15 amino acids. V lost 4 bases and J lost 5; bases outside the gene matches: 13. Per germline, CDR1 SQVTM and CDR2 ANQGSEA. This TCR derives from a man aged 35-49 years with acute COVID-19. J is TRBJ1-1 and V is TRBV29-1, with 7 bases aligning to TRBD1. The sequencing sample was made of PBMCs or T cells enriched from blood (not recorded which). CDR3: CSVGGNRGRGTEAFF. CDR3 DNA: TGCAGCGTTGGAGGCAACAGGGGACGTGGGACTGAAGCTTTCTTT.